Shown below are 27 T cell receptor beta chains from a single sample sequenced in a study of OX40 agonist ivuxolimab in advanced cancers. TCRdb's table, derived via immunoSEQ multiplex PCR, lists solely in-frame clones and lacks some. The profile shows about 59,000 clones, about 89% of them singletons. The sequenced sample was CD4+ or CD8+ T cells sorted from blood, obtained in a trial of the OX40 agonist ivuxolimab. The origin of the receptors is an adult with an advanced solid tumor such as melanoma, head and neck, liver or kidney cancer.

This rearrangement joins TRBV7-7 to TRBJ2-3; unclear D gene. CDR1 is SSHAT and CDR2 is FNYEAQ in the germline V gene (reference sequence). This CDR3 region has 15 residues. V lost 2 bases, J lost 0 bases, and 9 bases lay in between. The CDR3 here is CASSLLSSSTDTQYF. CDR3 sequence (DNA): TGTGCCAGCAGCTTACTCTCCTCTAGCACAGATACGCAGTATTTT.

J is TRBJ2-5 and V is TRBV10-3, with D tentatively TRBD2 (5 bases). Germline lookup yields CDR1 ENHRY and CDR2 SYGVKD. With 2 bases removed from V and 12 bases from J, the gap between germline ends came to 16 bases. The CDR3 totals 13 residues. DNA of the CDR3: TGTGCCATCAGTGAGGGAGGACTCACCATGGAGTACTTC. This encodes CAISEGGLTMEYF.

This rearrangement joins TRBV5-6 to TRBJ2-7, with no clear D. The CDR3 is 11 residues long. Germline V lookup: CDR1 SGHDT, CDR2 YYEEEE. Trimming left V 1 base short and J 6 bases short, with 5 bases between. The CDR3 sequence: CASSLHAEQYF. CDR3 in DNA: TGTGCCAGCAGCTTGCACGCCGAGCAGTACTTC. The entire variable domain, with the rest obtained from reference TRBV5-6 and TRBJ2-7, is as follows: DAGVTQSPTHLIKTRGQQVTLRCSPKSGHDTVSWYQQALGQGPQFIFQYYEEEERQRGNFPDRFSGHQFPNYSSELNVNALLLGDSALYLCASSLHAEQYFGPGTRLTVT.

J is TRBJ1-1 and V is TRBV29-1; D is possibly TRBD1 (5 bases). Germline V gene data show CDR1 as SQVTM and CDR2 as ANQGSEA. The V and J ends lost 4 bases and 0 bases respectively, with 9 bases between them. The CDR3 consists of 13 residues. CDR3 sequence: CSVGQQVNTEAFF. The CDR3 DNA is TGCAGCGTTGGTCAACAGGTGAACACTGAAGCTTTCTTT.

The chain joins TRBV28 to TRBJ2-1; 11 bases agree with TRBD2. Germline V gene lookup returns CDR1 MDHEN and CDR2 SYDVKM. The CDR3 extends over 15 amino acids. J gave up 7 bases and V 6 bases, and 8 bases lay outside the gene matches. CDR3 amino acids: CASSKPGTSGNEQFF. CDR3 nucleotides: TGTGCCAGCAGCAAACCCGGGACTAGCGGTAATGAGCAGTTCTTC.

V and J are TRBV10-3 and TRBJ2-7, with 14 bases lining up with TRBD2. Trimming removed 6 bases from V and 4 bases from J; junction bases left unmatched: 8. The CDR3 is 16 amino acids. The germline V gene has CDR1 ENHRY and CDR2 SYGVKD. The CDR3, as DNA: TGTGCCATCAGCACGGGACTAGCGGGAGCAAAATACGAGCAGTACTTC. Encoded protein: CAISTGLAGAKYEQYF.

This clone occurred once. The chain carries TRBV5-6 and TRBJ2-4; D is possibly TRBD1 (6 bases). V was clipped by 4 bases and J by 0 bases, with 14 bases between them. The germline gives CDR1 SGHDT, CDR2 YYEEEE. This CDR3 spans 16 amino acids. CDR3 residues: CASSQVSRGAKNIQYF. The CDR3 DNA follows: TGTGCCAGCAGCCAGGTCAGCAGGGGAGCCAAAAACATTCAGTACTTC. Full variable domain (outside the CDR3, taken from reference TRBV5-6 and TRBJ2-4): DAGVTQSPTHLIKTRGQQVTLRCSPKSGHDTVSWYQQALGQGPQFIFQYYEEEERQRGNFPDRFSGHQFPNYSSELNVNALLLGDSALYLCASSQVSRGAKNIQYFGAGTRLSVL.

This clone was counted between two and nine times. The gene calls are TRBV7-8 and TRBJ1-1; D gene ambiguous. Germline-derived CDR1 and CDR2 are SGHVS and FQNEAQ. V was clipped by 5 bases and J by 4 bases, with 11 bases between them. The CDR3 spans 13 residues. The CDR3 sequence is CASSPNVGTEAFF. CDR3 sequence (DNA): TGTGCCAGCAGCCCGAACGTGGGCACTGAAGCTTTCTTT.

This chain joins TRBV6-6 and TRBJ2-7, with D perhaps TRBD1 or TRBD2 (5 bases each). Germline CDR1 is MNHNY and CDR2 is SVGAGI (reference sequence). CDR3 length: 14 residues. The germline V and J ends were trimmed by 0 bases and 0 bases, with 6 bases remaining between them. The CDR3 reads CASSYSGTSYEQYF. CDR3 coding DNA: TGTGCCAGCAGTTACTCCGGGACCTCCTACGAGCAGTACTTC.

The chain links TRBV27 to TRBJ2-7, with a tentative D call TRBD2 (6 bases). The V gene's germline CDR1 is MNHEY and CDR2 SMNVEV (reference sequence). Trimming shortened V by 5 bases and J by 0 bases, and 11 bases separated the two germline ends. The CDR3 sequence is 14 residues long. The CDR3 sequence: CASSAYGGSYEQYF. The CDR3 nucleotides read TGTGCCAGCAGTGCATACGGGGGCTCCTACGAGCAGTACTTC.

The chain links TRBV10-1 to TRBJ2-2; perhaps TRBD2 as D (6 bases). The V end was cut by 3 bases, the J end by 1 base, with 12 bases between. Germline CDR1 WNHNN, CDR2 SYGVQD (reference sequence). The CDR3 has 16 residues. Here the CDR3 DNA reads TGCGCCAGCAGTGACCAACGGGAGATGAACACCGGGGAGCTGTTTTTT. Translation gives CASSDQREMNTGELFF.

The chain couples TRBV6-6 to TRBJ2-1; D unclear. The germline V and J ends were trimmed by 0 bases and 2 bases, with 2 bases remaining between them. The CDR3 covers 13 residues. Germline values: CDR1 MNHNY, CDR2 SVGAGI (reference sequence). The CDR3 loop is CASSYSPYNEQFF. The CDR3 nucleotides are TGTGCCAGCAGTTACTCGCCCTACAATGAGCAGTTCTTC.

CDR3 loop: CASSAYYSSSYEQYF. The CDR3 coding sequence is TGTGCCAGCAGTGCCTACTATTCTTCCTCCTACGAGCAGTACTTC. V is TRBV6-5 and J is TRBJ2-7, with no clear D. V was pared by 5 bases and J by 0 bases, with 14 bases between. The CDR3 spans 15 residues. Germline lookup yields CDR1 MNHEY and CDR2 SVGAGI.

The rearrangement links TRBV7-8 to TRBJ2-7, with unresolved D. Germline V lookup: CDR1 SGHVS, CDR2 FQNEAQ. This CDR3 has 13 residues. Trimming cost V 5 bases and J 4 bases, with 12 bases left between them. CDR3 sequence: CASSLDTSYEQYF. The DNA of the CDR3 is TGTGCCAGCAGCCTAGACACTTCATACGAGCAGTACTTC.

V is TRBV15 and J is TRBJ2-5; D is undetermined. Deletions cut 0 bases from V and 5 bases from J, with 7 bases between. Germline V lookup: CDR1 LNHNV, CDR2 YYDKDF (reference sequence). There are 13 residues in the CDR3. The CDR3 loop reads CATSRDWFETQYF. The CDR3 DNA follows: TGTGCCACCAGCAGAGATTGGTTCGAGACCCAGTACTTC.

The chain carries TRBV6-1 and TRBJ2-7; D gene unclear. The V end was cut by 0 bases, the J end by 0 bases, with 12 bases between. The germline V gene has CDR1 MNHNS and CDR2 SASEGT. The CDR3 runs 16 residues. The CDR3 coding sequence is TGTGCCAGCAGTGAAGCGCAATGGTACTTCTCCTACGAGCAGTACTTC. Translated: CASSEAQWYFSYEQYF.

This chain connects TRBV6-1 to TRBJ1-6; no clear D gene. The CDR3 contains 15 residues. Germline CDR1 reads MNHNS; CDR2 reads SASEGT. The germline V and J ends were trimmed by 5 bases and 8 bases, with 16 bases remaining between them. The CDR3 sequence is CASSQQMGGDSPLHF. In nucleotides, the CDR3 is TGTGCCAGCAGTCAACAGATGGGTGGGGATTCACCCCTCCACTTT.

The CDR3 loop is CASSHRTIIYNEQFF. CDR3 nucleotides: TGTGCCAGCAGCCACCGGACTATTATATACAATGAGCAGTTCTTC. V gene TRBV14 combines with J gene TRBJ2-1; D might be TRBD2 (6 bases). Per germline, CDR1 SGHDN and CDR2 FVKESK. Trimming stripped 3 bases from V and 4 bases from J, with 13 bases between. The CDR3 has 15 amino acids.

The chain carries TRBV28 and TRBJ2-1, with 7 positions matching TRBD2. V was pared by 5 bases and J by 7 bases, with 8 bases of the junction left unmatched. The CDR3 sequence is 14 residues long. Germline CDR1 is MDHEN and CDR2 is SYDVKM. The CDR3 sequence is CASSLTGGQNEQFF. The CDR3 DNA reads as TGTGCCAGCAGTCTCACGGGAGGACAAAATGAGCAGTTCTTC.

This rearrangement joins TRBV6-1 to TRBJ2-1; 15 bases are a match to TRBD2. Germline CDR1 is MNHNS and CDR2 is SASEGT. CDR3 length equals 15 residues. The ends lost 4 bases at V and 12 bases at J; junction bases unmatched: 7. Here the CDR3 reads CASSGGLAGGWRQFF. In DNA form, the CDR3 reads TGTGCCAGCAGTGGAGGACTAGCGGGGGGGTGGCGGCAGTTCTTC.

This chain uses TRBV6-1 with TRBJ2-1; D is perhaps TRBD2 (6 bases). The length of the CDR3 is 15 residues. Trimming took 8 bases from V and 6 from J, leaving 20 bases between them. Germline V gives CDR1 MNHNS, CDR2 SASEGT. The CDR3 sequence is CASLQWRAFSNEQFF. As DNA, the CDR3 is TGTGCCAGCTTGCAGTGGAGGGCCTTCTCCAATGAGCAGTTCTTC.

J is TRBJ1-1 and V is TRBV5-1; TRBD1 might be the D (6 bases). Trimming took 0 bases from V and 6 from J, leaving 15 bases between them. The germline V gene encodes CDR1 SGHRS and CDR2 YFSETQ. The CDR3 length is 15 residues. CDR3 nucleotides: TGCGCCAGCAGCTTGGCCTGGGGGCGCGGCTCTGAAGCTTTCTTT. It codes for CASSLAWGRGSEAFF.

CDR3 nucleotide sequence: TGTGCCAGCAGCTTGGCCGTCCAGGAGCCCTACGAGCAGTACTTC. Protein sequence: CASSLAVQEPYEQYF. The chain employs TRBV5-6 and TRBJ2-7; no clear D. This CDR3 is built from 15 residues. Per the germline V gene, CDR1 is SGHDT and CDR2 is YYEEEE. Trimming took off 0 bases at V and 2 bases at J, with 12 bases between the two ends.

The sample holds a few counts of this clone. The chain's CDR3 is CASRFKMNTEAFF. In DNA form, the CDR3 reads TGTGCCAGCAGATTTAAAATGAACACTGAAGCTTTCTTT. The chain is built from TRBV27 and TRBJ1-1; D ambiguous. Germline CDR1 reads MNHEY; CDR2 reads SMNVEV (reference sequence). The V end lost 6 bases, the J end lost 0 bases, and 8 bases lay between the germline ends. CDR3 length: 13 residues.

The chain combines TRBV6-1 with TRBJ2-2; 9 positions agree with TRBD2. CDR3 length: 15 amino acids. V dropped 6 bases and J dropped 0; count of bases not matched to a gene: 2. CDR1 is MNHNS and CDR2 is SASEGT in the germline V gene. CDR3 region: CASSSGGTNTGELFF. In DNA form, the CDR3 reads TGTGCCAGCAGCAGCGGGGGGACGAACACCGGGGAGCTGTTTTTT.

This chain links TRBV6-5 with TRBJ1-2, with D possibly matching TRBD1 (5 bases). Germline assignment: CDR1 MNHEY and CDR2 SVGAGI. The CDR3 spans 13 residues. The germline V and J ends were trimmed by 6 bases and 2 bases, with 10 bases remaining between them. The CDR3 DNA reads TGTGCCAGCAGGGCGACAGACAACTATGGCTACACCTTC. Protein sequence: CASRATDNYGYTF.

In DNA, the CDR3 is TGCGCCAGCAGCTTGGACCAATACAATGAGCAGTTCTTC. Translating gives CASSLDQYNEQFF. V is TRBV5-1 and J is TRBJ2-1; D is undetermined. The CDR3 contains 13 residues. V was trimmed by 0 bases and J by 4 bases, leaving 5 bases between them. CDR1 SGHRS and CDR2 YFSETQ come from the germline V gene.